This T cell receptor beta chain derives from a study of PD-1 blockade in classical Hodgkin lymphoma. Trimming removed 7 bases at V and 4 bases at J, with 8 bases between. The CDR3 extends over 11 amino acids. Germline loops: CDR1 MNHEY, CDR2 SMNVEV (reference sequence). Repertoires were generated with immunoSEQ multiplex PCR, while TCRdb's copy carries only in-frame clones and drops some. The table has some 45,000 clones, 88% seen once. There was relapse after autologous stem cell transplantation in every patient, and there was variation in brentuximab vedotin exposure. This sequence was found in a human donor with classical Hodgkin lymphoma. The material was peripheral blood mononuclear cells (PBMCs), obtained at baseline. The chain carries TRBV27 and TRBJ2-7; D possibly corresponds to TRBD1 (6 bases). The CDR3 bases are TGTGCCAGCATACAGGGTTACGAGCAGTACTTC. The encoded protein is CASIQGYEQYF.